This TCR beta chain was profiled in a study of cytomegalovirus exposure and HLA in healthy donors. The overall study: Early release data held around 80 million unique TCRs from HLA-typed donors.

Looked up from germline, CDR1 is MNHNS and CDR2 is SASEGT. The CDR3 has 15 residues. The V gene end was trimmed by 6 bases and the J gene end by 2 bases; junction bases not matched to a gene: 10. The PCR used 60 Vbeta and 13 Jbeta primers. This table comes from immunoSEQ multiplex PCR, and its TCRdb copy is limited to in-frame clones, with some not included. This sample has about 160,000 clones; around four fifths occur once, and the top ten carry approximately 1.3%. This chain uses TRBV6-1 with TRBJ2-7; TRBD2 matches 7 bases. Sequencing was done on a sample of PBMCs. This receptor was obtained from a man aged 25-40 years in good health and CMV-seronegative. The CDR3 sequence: CASSGMGGSPYEQYF. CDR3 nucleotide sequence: TGTGCCAGCAGCGGTATGGGCGGGAGTCCCTACGAGCAGTACTTC.